This TCR beta chain stems from a study of CD8 T cells in ankylosing spondylitis. Study results and limitations: The study identified a TCR beta motif of fewer than 10 highly homologous variants that appeared characteristic of ankylosing spondylitis blood.

A remark on this clonotype: The target antigen is unknown.

TCRdb called the 5' RACE reads again in MiXCR, with one record for every CDR3 protein. The sample lists under 200,000 distinct CDR3 sequences, approximately 10% occurring once. The CDR3 has 17 residues. CDR1 LGHNA and CDR2 YSLEER come from the germline V gene. The V end was cut by 0 bases, the J end by 1 base, with 13 bases between. Sequencing was performed on blood, either unsorted or a sorted T cell fraction (not recorded which). The J gene is TRBJ2-4, the V gene TRBV4-3; possible D gene TRBD2, 6 bases. The sequence came from a female donor with ankylosing spondylitis or in good health (not recorded which). The CDR3: CASSQEGPGVAKNIQYF. The CDR3 DNA reads TGCGCCAGCAGCCAAGAAGGTCCGGGGGTTGCCAAAAACATTCAGTACTTC.